This T cell receptor (beta chain) was captured by sequencing in a study of CD8 T cells in ankylosing spondylitis. Findings and limits, study-wide: Prior work had noted some motif variants in reactive arthritis blood and synovial fluid.

This clonotype was counted ten times or more. The target antigen is unknown. TCRdb reanalysed the 5' RACE reads using MiXCR and keeps one entry per CDR3 protein. The sample lists about 96,000 distinct CDR3 sequences, just under 9% occurring once. The sample taken for sequencing was blood, either unsorted or a sorted T cell fraction (not recorded which). The source of this sequence is a male donor with ankylosing spondylitis or in good health (not recorded which).

The CDR3 DNA reads TGCAGTGCTAGCTCACTCTCTGGGGCCAACGTCCTGACTTTC. This sequence encodes CSASSLSGANVLTF. This chain connects TRBV20-1 to TRBJ2-6; D call uncertain. Germline-derived CDR1 and CDR2 are DFQATT and SNEGSKA (reference sequence). The CDR3 length is 14 residues. Trimming shortened V by 3 bases and J by 0 bases, and 6 bases separated the two germline ends.